This T cell receptor (beta chain) was found in a study of blood T cell repertoires in COVID-19. There are 15 residues in the CDR3. The V gene lost 0 bases and the J gene lost 2 bases, with 7 bases spanning the gap. Per the germline V gene, CDR1 is SGHAT and CDR2 is FQNNGV. TCRdb keeps only in-frame clones here, not all; method: immunoSEQ multiplex PCR. Among 75,000 to 100,000 clones listed, around nine tenths were seen once. This TCR derives from a man aged 80 or over with acute or convalescent COVID-19. The sequenced sample was peripheral blood. This chain uses TRBV11-2 with TRBJ2-2; D gene unclear. The CDR3 protein is CASSLEGYNTGELFF. Written as DNA, the CDR3 is TGTGCCAGCAGCTTAGAGGGCTATAACACCGGGGAGCTGTTTTTT. Using reference TRBV11-2 and TRBJ2-2 for the parts outside the CDR3, the full variable domain is EAGVAQSPRYKIIEKRQSVAFWCNPISGHATLYWYQQILGQGPKLLIQFQNNGVVDDSQLPKDRFSAERLKGVDSTLKIQPAKLEDSAVYLCASSLEGYNTGELFFGEGSRLTVL.